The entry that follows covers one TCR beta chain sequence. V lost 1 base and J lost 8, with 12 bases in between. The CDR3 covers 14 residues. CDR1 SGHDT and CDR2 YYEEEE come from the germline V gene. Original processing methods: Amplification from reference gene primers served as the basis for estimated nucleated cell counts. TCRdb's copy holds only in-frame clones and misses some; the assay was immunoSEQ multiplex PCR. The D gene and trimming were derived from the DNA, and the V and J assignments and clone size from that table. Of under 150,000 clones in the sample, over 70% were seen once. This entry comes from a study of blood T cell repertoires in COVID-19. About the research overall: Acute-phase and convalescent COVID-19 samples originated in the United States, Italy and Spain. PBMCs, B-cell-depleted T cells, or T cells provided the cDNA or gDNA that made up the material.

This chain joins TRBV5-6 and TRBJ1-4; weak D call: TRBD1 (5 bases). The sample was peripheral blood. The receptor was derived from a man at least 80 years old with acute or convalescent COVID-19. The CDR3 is CASSLWGFGEKLFF. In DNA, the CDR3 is TGTGCCAGCAGCTTGTGGGGCTTTGGCGAAAAACTGTTTTTT.